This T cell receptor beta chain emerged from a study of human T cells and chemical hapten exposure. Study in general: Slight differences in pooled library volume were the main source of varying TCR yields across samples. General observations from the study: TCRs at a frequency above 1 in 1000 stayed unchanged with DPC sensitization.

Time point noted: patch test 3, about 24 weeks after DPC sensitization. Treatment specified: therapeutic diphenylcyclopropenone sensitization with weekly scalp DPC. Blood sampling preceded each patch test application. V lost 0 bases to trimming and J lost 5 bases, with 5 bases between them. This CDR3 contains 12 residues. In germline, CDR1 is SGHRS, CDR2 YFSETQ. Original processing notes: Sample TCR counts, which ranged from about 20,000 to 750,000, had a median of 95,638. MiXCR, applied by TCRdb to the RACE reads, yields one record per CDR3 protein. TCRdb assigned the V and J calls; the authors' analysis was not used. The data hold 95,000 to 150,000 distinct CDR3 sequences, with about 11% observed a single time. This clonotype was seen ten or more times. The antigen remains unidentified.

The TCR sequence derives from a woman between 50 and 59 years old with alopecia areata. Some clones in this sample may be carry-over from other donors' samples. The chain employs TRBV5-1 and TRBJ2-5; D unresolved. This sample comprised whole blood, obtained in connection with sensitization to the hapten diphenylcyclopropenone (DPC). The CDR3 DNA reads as TGCGCCAGCAGCTTGGATTTCGAGACCCAGTACTTC. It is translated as CASSLDFETQYF.